The 14 T cell receptor beta chains below come from one sample, sequenced in a study of a mutant IDH1 vaccine in newly diagnosed glioma. No cognate antigen is known for these TCRs. Time point of the sample: week 47, end of study. Alongside topical imiquimod, each dose of vaccine comprised 300 ug of mutant IDH1 20-mer peptide. Libraries were prepared by immunoSEQ multiplex PCR; TCRdb keeps only in-frame clonotypes and omits some of them. The sample gives about 56,000 clones, about 71% of which show up once; 5.3% is in the top ten. Here the sequenced sample was PBMCs, taken from a glioma patient whose treatment included an IDH1 peptide vaccine. The source of these receptors is a middle-aged man with glioma.

The CDR3: CASSLGVSESNQPQHF. As DNA, the CDR3 is TGCGCCAGCAGCTTGGGGGTTTCGGAGAGCAATCAGCCCCAGCATTTT. V gene TRBV5-1 combines with J gene TRBJ1-5; no definite D call. The V end lost 0 bases, the J end lost 1 base, and 11 bases lay between the germline ends. This CDR3 has 16 amino acids. Germline assignment: CDR1 SGHRS and CDR2 YFSETQ.

The chain employs TRBV7-2 and TRBJ1-5; D possibly corresponds to TRBD1 (6 bases). Germline loops: CDR1 SGHTA, CDR2 FQGNSA. Trimming shortened V by 6 bases and J by 6 bases, and 15 bases separated the two germline ends. CDR3 length: 14 residues. The chain's CDR3 is CASSTGPSGQPQHF. The CDR3 coding sequence is TGTGCCAGCAGTACAGGGCCTTCAGGTCAGCCCCAGCATTTT.

This clone was observed a handful of times. This chain connects TRBV30 to TRBJ1-2, with D unresolved. Germline values: CDR1 GTSNPN, CDR2 SVGIG (reference sequence). This CDR3 region has 13 residues. Trimming removed 3 bases from V and 3 bases from J, with 11 bases in between. The CDR3 coding sequence is TGTGCCTGGAGCTTGACCGTGGACTATGGCTACACCTTC. The encoded protein is CAWSLTVDYGYTF.

CDR3 region: CASDRDRANQPQHF. DNA for the CDR3: TGTGCCAGTGACCGGGACAGGGCGAATCAGCCCCAGCATTTT. This chain joins TRBV10-3 and TRBJ1-5; 9 nucleotides agree with TRBD1. Germline trimming cut 10 bases from V and 4 bases from J; bases unmatched to any gene: 8. CDR3 size: 14 residues. Germline V gene data show CDR1 as ENHRY and CDR2 as SYGVKD.

As to this clone: The junction shows a germline mismatch at one end, possibly a read error. The J gene is TRBJ2-2, the V gene TRBV7-7; D gene unclear. The CDR3 consists of 16 residues. Germline CDR1 and CDR2: SSHAT and FNYEAQ (reference sequence). CDR3 sequence: CASSPSRVLNTGELFF. DNA of the CDR3: TGTGCTAGCAGCCCGAGCCGGGTCCTAAACACCGGGGAGCTGTTTTTT.

The genes are TRBV4-2 and TRBJ2-5; 9 nucleotides line up with TRBD2. The CDR3 is 18 residues long. The germline V gene encodes CDR1 LGHNA and CDR2 YNFKEQ. Germline trimming cut 0 bases from V and 5 bases from J; bases unmatched to any gene: 13. The DNA for the CDR3 is TGTGCCAGCAGCCAAGAGGCGGCGGGGGGGCCTAGGTCGGAGACCCAGTACTTC. It yields the protein CASSQEAAGGPRSETQYF.

This chain connects TRBV4-3 to TRBJ1-2; 11 bases match TRBD1. Germline V gives CDR1 LGHNA, CDR2 YSLEER. V was pared by 0 bases and J by 6 bases, with 3 bases of the junction left unmatched. The CDR3 is 15 amino acids. CDR3 sequence reads: CASSQEGGQGDGYTF. Here the CDR3 DNA reads TGCGCCAGCAGCCAAGAAGGGGGACAGGGGGATGGCTACACCTTC.

The V call is TRBV7-6, the J call TRBJ2-5; no clear D gene. CDR3 length: 13 amino acids. V was pared by 1 base and J by 2 bases, with 5 bases between. Germline CDR1 and CDR2: SGHVS and FNYEAQ. This chain's CDR3 is CASSLGQQETQYF. The CDR3 DNA reads as TGTGCCAGCAGCTTAGGGCAGCAAGAGACCCAGTACTTC.

This clone was found a few times. The rearrangement joins TRBV15 to TRBJ1-3, with TRBD1 matching over 7 bases. Looked up from germline, CDR1 is LNHNV and CDR2 is YYDKDF (reference sequence). Unmatched junction bases numbered 4, after V lost 0 bases and J lost 2 bases. This CDR3 comprises 16 residues. The DNA of the CDR3 is TGTGCCACCAGCAGAGATCACGGGACAGCTGGAAACACCATATATTTT. Its translation: CATSRDHGTAGNTIYF.

J is TRBJ2-1 and V is TRBV9; 9 bases align to TRBD1. The CDR3 has 15 residues. With V trimmed by 2 bases and J by 9 bases, 9 bases remained unmatched. The germline CDR1 and CDR2 sequences are SGDLS and YYNGEE. The CDR3 DNA is TGTGCCAGCAGCGTTAACCCGGGACAGGGTGGTGAGCAGTTCTTC. This gives the protein CASSVNPGQGGEQFF.

The rearrangement uses TRBV4-2 and TRBJ2-6, with 9 bases fitting TRBD1. The CDR3 contains 17 residues. The germline V gene has CDR1 LGHNA and CDR2 YNFKEQ. After removal of 4 bases from V and 0 bases from J, the junction contained 4 bases not matched to a gene. CDR3 protein: CASSPGQGTSGANVLTF. The CDR3 DNA follows: TGTGCCAGCAGCCCGGGACAGGGTACCTCTGGGGCCAACGTCCTGACTTTC.

The chain has TRBV7-2 and TRBJ2-1; 9 bases agree with TRBD2. The CDR3 has 17 amino acids. The junction had 12 bases not matched to a gene; V was cut back by 5 bases and J by 4 bases. The germline V gene encodes CDR1 SGHTA and CDR2 FQGNSA. As DNA, the CDR3 is TGTGCCAGCAGCGCGGGGCTAGGCGGGGGGGGTTACAATGAGCAGTTCTTC. This gives the protein CASSAGLGGGGYNEQFF.

The rearrangement uses TRBV30 and TRBJ2-1; D may correspond to TRBD1 or TRBD2 (6 bases each). This CDR3 region has 15 residues. Per germline, CDR1 GTSNPN and CDR2 SVGIG (reference sequence). V was trimmed by 7 bases and J by 8 bases, leaving 24 bases between them. The CDR3 sequence is CALHPRQAGFHEQFF. The CDR3 nucleotides read TGTGCCTTACACCCCAGACAGGCGGGGTTCCATGAGCAGTTCTTC.

The chain employs TRBV2 and TRBJ1-5; the D is unclear. CDR3 length equals 14 residues. With 4 bases removed from V and 4 bases from J, the gap between germline ends came to 11 bases. The germline gives CDR1 SNHLY, CDR2 FYNNEI. For the CDR3, the DNA is TGTGCCAGCAGTGTGGAAGGACGAAATCAGCCCCAGCATTTT. Its translation is CASSVEGRNQPQHF.